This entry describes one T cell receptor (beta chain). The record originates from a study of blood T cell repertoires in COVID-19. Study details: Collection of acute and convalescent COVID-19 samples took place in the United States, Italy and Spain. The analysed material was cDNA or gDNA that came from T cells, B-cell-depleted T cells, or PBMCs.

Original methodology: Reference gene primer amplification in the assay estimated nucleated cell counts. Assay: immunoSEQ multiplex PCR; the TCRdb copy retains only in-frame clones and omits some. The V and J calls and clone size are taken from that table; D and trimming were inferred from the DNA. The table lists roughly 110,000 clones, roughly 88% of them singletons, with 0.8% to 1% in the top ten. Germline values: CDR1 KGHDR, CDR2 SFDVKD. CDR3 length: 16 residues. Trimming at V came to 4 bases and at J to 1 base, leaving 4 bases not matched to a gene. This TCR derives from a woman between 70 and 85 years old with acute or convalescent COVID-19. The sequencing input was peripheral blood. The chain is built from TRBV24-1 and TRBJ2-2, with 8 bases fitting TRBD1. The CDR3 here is CATSDSGTGNTGELFF. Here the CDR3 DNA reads TGTGCCACCAGTGACTCCGGGACAGGGAACACCGGGGAGCTGTTTTTT.